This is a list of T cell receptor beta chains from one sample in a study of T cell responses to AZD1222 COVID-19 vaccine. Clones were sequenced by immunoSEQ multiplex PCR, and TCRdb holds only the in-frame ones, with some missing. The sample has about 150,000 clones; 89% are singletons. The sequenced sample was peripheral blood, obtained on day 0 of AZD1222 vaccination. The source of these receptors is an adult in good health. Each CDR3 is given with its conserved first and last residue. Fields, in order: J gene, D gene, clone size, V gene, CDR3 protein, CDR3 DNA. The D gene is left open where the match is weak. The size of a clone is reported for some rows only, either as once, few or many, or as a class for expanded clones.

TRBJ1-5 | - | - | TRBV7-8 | CASSSTPGVGSQPQHF | TGTGCCAGCAGCTCCACCCCAGGGGTTGGTAGTCAGCCCCAGCATTTT
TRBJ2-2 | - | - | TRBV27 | CASSLSSRTIFTGELFF | TGTGCCAGCAGTTTATCATCCAGGACTATCTTCACCGGGGAGCTGTTTTTT
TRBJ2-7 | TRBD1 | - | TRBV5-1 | CASSLAGTGAWEQYF | TGCGCCAGCAGCTTAGCCGGGACAGGCGCCTGGGAGCAGTACTTC
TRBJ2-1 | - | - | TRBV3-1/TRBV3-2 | CASSPQGRKRAYNEQFF | TGTGCCAGCAGCCCCCAAGGGCGTAAGCGGGCCTACAATGAGCAGTTCTTC
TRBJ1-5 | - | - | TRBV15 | CATSREQGGQPQHF | TGTGCCACCAGCAGAGAACAGGGTGGTCAGCCCCAGCATTTT
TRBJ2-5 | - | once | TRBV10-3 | CAISEAEGETQYF | TGTGCCATCAGTGAAGCGGAGGGGGAGACCCAGTACTTC
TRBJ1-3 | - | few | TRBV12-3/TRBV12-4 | CASSKVDTPYF | TGTGCCAGCAGTAAGGTGGACACCCCATATTTT
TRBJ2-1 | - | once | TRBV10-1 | CASSGDLGWSVNEQFF | TGCGCCAGCAGTGGTGACCTAGGGTGGTCTGTGAATGAGCAGTTCTTC
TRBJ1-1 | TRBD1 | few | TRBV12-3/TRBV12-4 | CASSRGQGAEAFF | TGTGCCAGCAGCAGGGGACAGGGGGCTGAAGCTTTCTTT
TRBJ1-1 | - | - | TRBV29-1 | CSVEEQGYGKNTEAFF | TGCAGCGTTGAAGAACAGGGCTACGGAAAGAACACTGAAGCTTTCTTT
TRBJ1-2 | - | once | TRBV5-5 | CASSFSVDGYTF | TGTGCCAGCAGCTTTTCAGTGGACGGCTACACCTTC
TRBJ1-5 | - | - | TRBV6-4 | CASSDLDIDNQPQHF | TGTGCCAGCAGTGACTTGGACATCGACAATCAGCCCCAGCATTTT
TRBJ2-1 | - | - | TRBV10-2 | CASSDPMGATYNEQFF | TGCGCCAGCAGTGACCCGATGGGGGCGACCTACAATGAGCAGTTCTTC
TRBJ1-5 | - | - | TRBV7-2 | CASSYGGAGNQPQHF | TGTGCCAGCAGCTACGGGGGGGCCGGCAATCAGCCCCAGCATTTT
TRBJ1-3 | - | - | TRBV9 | CASSVGGYGNTIYF | TGTGCCAGCAGCGTAGGGGGTTACGGAAACACCATATATTTT
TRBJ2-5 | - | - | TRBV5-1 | CASSEGGPGKTQYF | TGCGCCAGCAGCGAGGGGGGTCCGGGGAAGACCCAGTACTTC
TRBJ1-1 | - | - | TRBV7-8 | CASTPRGKLNTEAFF | TGTGCCAGCACACCACGAGGGAAACTGAACACTGAAGCTTTCTTT
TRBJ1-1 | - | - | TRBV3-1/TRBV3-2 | CASVGGFGTEAFF | TGTGCCAGCGTGGGGGGATTTGGTACTGAAGCTTTCTTT
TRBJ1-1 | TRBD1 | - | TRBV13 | CADQRDRGEAFF | TGTGCCGACCAGCGGGACAGGGGTGAAGCTTTCTTT
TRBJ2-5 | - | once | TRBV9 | CASSGGDNQETQYF | TGTGCCAGCAGCGGAGGGGATAACCAAGAGACCCAGTACTTC
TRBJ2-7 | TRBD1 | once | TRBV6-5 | CASNMDRGRLYEQYF | TGTGCCAGCAACATGGACAGGGGCCGTCTATACGAGCAGTACTTC
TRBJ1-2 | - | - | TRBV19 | CASSVGGPGGYTF | TGTGCCAGTTCAGTCGGGGGGCCGGGTGGCTACACCTTC
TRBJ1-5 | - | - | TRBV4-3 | CASSQDTYQPQHF | TGCGCCAGCAGCCAAGATACTTATCAGCCCCAGCATTTT
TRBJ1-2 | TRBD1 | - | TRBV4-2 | CASSPHTGTGFGYGYTF | TGTGCCAGCAGCCCCCATACCGGGACAGGGTTCGGCTATGGCTACACCTTC
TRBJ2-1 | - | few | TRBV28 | CASKAYPVDEQFF | TGTGCCAGCAAGGCTTACCCTGTGGATGAGCAGTTCTTC
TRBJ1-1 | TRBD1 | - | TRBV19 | CASSNRGPTEAFF | TGTGCCAGTAGTAACAGGGGTCCCACTGAAGCTTTCTTT
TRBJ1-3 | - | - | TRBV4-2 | CASSQGRNTIYF | TGTGCCAGCAGCCAAGGGCGGAACACCATATATTTT
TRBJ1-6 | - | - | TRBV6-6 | CASSYEPLVIGSPLHF | TGTGCCAGCAGTTATGAGCCTTTGGTCATTGGTTCACCCCTCCACTTT
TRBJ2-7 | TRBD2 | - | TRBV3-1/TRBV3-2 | CASSPPGLAGYEQYF | TGTGCCAGCAGCCCACCGGGACTAGCGGGCTACGAGCAGTACTTC
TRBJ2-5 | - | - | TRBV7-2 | CASSSGNARETQYF | TGTGCCAGCAGCTCCGGGAACGCACGGGAGACCCAGTACTTC
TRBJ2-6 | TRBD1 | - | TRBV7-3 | CASSAGLGQGESGANVLTF | TGTGCCAGCAGCGCGGGTCTGGGACAGGGGGAGTCTGGGGCCAACGTCCTGACTTTC
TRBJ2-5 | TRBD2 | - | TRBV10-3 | CAISESSGGGETQYF | TGTGCCATCAGTGAGTCATCGGGGGGTGGGGAGACCCAGTACTTC
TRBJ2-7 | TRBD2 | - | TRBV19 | CASSPGTTKYEQYF | TGTGCCAGTAGTCCCGGGACTACAAAATACGAGCAGTACTTC
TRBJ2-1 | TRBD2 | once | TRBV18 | CASIAGVNGNEQFF | TGTGCCAGTATAGCGGGAGTAAACGGGAATGAGCAGTTCTTC
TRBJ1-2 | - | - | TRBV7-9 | CASSLGQTNYGYTF | TGTGCCAGCAGCTTAGGACAGACAAACTATGGCTACACCTTC
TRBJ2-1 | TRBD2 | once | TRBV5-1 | CASSLSSGRSSYNEQFF | TGCGCCAGCAGCTTGTCTAGCGGGAGGAGCTCCTACAATGAGCAGTTCTTC
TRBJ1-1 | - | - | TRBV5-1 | CASSFGTLNTEAFF | TGCGCCAGCAGCTTCGGGACACTGAACACTGAAGCTTTCTTT
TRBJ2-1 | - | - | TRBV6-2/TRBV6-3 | CASSYGTSYYNEQFF | TGTGCCAGCAGTTACGGCACTTCGTACTACAATGAGCAGTTCTTC
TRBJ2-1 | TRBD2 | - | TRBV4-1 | CASTPGWGRSGRGNEQFF | TGCGCCAGCACGCCGGGATGGGGGAGGAGCGGGAGGGGTAATGAGCAGTTCTTC
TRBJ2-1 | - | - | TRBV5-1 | CASSTQTDAYNEQFF | TGCGCCAGCAGCACCCAGACAGATGCCTACAATGAGCAGTTCTTC
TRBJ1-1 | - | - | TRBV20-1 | CSARRAEAFF | TGCAGTGCTAGGAGGGCTGAAGCTTTCTTT
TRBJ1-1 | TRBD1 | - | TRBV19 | CASSIGQGGTEAFF | TGTGCCAGTAGTATTGGACAGGGAGGCACTGAAGCTTTCTTT
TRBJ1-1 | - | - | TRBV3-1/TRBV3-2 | CASSQLGTGNTEAFF | TGTGCCAGCAGCCAATTGGGGACCGGGAACACTGAAGCTTTCTTT
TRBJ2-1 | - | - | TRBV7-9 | CASSSDNEQFF | TGTGCCAGCAGCTCGGATAATGAGCAGTTCTTC
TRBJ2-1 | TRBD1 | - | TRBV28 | CASSLTGQRSGEQFF | TGTGCCAGCAGTTTGACAGGGCAAAGAAGTGGTGAGCAGTTCTTC
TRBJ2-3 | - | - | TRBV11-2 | CASSLGPGLSSDTQYF | TGTGCCAGCAGCTTAGGTCCAGGGCTGAGCTCAGATACGCAGTATTTT
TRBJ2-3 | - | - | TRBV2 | CASSANTPTGPQPDTQYF | TGTGCCAGCAGTGCAAATACCCCGACAGGCCCACAGCCAGATACGCAGTATTTT
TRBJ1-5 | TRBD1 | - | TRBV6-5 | CASSVQGASNQPQHF | TGTGCCAGCAGCGTACAGGGGGCTAGCAATCAGCCCCAGCATTTT
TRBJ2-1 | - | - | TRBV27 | CASSSGGNEQFF | TGTGCCAGCAGTTCTGGGGGCAATGAGCAGTTCTTC
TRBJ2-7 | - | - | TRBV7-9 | CASSFFPNSYEQYF | TGTGCCAGCAGCTTCTTCCCGAACAGCTACGAGCAGTACTTC
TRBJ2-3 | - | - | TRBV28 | CASSPGGGTDTQYF | TGTGCCAGCAGTCCCGGAGGGGGGACAGATACGCAGTATTTT
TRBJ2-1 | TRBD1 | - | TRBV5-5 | CASSLPGQGNEQFF | TGTGCCAGCAGCTTGCCGGGACAGGGCAATGAGCAGTTCTTC
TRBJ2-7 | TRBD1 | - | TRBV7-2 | CASSEAGQGSYEQYF | TGTGCCAGCAGCGAAGCAGGACAGGGCTCCTACGAGCAGTACTTC
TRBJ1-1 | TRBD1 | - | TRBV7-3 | CASSLGTGGVSEAFF | TGTGCCAGCAGCCTCGGGACAGGGGGCGTCTCTGAAGCTTTCTTT
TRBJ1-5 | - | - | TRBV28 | CASRIERKQPQHF | TGTGCCAGCAGGATAGAGAGGAAGCAGCCCCAGCATTTT
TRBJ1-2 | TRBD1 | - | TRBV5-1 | CASSTLSGTGVGYTF | TGCGCCAGCAGCACTCTCTCCGGGACAGGGGTTGGCTACACCTTC
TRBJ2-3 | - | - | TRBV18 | CASSQADTQYF | TGTGCCAGCTCCCAAGCAGATACGCAGTATTTT
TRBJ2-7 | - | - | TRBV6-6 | CASSSRAQYEQYF | TGTGCCAGCAGTTCTCGAGCCCAATACGAGCAGTACTTC
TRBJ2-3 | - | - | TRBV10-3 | CAIRGISTDTQYF | TGTGCCATCAGGGGCATTAGCACAGATACGCAGTATTTT